The table lists the clone carrying this T cell receptor (beta chain) with a few counts. Antigen specificity is unknown. V lost 6 bases and J lost 10; bases outside the gene matches: 8. CDR1 is SGHAT, CDR2 FQNNGV, per germline. The CDR3 consists of 12 residues. This sample is part of a study of cytomegalovirus exposure and HLA in healthy donors. The study's findings and limits: Reportedly, cytomegalovirus status was diagnosed with high sensitivity and specificity. In a later analysis, 16,951 TCR beta sequences were associated with HLA alleles at 0.05 false discovery rate.

PCR used 60 Vbeta primers and 13 Jbeta primers. Generated by immunoSEQ multiplex PCR, the TCRdb table keeps only in-frame clones and is missing some. The sample has about 170,000 clones, about 85% seen once. Sequenced input: PBMCs. The clonotype comes from a man aged 18 to 30 in good health and CMV-seropositive. The V and J genes are TRBV11-2 and TRBJ1-1, with 7 bases matching TRBD1. DNA for the CDR3: TGTGCCAGCAGTTTTTCCCGGGACAGAGCTTTCTTT. Translating gives CASSFSRDRAFF. Based on the CDR3 plus reference TRBV11-2 and TRBJ1-1, the full variable domain is EAGVAQSPRYKIIEKRQSVAFWCNPISGHATLYWYQQILGQGPKLLIQFQNNGVVDDSQLPKDRFSAERLKGVDSTLKIQPAKLEDSAVYLCASSFSRDRAFFGQGTRLTVV.